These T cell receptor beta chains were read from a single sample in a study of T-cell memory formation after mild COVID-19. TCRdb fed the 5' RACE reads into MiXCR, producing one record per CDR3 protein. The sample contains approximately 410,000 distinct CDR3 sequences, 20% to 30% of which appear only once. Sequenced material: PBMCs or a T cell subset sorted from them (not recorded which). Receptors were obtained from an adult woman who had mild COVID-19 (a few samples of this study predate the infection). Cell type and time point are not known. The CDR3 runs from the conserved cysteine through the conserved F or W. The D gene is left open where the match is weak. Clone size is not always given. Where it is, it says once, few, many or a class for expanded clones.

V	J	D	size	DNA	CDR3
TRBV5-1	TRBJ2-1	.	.	TGCGCCAGCAGCTTGTTAAGCGACAATGAGCAGTTCTTC	CASSLLSDNEQFF
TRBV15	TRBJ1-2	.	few	TGTGCCACCAGCAGCCGAACAGGGCAGGGCTACACCTTC	CATSSRTGQGYTF
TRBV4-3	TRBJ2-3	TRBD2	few	TGCGCCAGCAGCCGACTAGCGGGAGTTACAGATACGCAGTATTTT	CASSRLAGVTDTQYF
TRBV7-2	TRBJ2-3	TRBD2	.	TGTGCCAGCAGCCCCCGGGACTACGGCAATTCAGATACGCAGTATTTT	CASSPRDYGNSDTQYF
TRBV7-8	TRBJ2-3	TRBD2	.	TGTGCCAGCAGCTCGACGGAACGACTAGCGGGAGGGGATAGCACAGATACGCAGTATTTT	CASSSTERLAGGDSTDTQYF
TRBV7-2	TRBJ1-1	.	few	TGTGCCAGCAGCTTACCGAGGGCGGGCAGGACTGAAGCTTTCTTT	CASSLPRAGRTEAFF
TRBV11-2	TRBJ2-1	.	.	TGTGCCAGCAGCTCTAGCCAGAGGGGTGAGCAGTTCTTC	CASSSSQRGEQFF
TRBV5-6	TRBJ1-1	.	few	TGTGCCAGCAGCTTGTCGGATTTTGGGGTAAACACTGAAGCTTTCTTT	CASSLSDFGVNTEAFF
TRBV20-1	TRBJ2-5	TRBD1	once	TGCAGTGCGTACCCCTCCGGGACAGTCGCAGAGACCCAGTACTTC	CSAYPSGTVAETQYF
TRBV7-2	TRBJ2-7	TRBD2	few	TGTGCCAGCAGCTTAGCGGCTAGCGGGAGCTCCTACGAGCAGTACTTC	CASSLAASGSSYEQYF
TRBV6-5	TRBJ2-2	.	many	TGTGCCAGCAGCGTAAGGGCCGGGGAGCTGTTTTTT	CASSVRAGELFF
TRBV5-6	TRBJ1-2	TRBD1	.	TGTGCCAGCAGAGCAACCGGGACAGTCGAATATGGCTACACCTTC	CASRATGTVEYGYTF
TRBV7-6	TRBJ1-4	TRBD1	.	TGTGCCAGCAGCTCGGACAGGGGGCCACCTAATGAAAAACTGTTTTTT	CASSSDRGPPNEKLFF
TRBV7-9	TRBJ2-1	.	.	TGTGCCAGCAGATTACTTAGCAATGAGCAGTTCTTC	CASRLLSNEQFF
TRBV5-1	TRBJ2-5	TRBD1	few	TGCGCCAGCAGCGCTAAGTGGGACAGGGGGGAAGAGACCCAGTACTTC	CASSAKWDRGEETQYF
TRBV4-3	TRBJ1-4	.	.	TGCGCCAGCAGCCAAGCCTGGCCCCATGGAAATGAAAAACTGTTTTTT	CASSQAWPHGNEKLFF
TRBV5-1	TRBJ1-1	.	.	TGCGCCAGCAGCTTGGCGCAGGGAGTGTTCACTGAAGCTTTCTTT	CASSLAQGVFTEAFF
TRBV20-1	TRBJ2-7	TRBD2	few	TGCAGTGCTAGAGATGGAGGACTAGCGGGAAGGGGGACCTACGAGCAGTACTTC	CSARDGGLAGRGTYEQYF
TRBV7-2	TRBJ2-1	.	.	TGTGCCAGCAGCTTAGTCAATAACAATGAGCAGTTCTTC	CASSLVNNNEQFF
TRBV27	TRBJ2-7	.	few	TGTGCCAGCAGTTTATCGAGCGATTACGAGCAGTACTTC	CASSLSSDYEQYF
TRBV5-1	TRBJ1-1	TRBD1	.	TGCGCCAGCAGCACCGACGGACAGGGAAACACTGAAGCTTTCTTT	CASSTDGQGNTEAFF
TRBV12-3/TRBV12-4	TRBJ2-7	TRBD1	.	TGTGCCAGCAGGCGGACAGGGCAGGCCTACGAGCAGTACTTC	CASRRTGQAYEQYF
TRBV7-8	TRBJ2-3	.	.	TGTGCCAGCAGTCCCACCCAGGCAGGCACAGATACGCAGTATTTT	CASSPTQAGTDTQYF
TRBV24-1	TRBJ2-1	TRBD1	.	TGTGCCACCAGTGGTTCCGGGACAGGCCGCCAAGATGAGCAGTTCTTC	CATSGSGTGRQDEQFF
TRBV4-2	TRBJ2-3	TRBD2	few	TGTGCCAGCAGCCCCGCTGGGCTAGCGGGAGGTCACACAGATACGCAGTATTTT	CASSPAGLAGGHTDTQYF
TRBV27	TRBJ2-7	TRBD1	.	TGTGCCAGCAGTCAACTTGCCGGGACAGGGGCGTACGAGCAGTACTTC	CASSQLAGTGAYEQYF
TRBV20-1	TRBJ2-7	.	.	TGCAGTGCTAGAGGGGCAGGTTTCTACGAGCAGTACTTC	CSARGAGFYEQYF
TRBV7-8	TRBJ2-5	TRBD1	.	TGTGCCAGCAGCTTACGGACAGGTTGGGAGACCCAGTACTTC	CASSLRTGWETQYF
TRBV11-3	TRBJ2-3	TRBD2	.	TGTGCCAGCAGCTTTCCGGGACTAGCATTGGGGAAGGATACGCAGTATTTT	CASSFPGLALGKDTQYF
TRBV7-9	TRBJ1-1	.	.	TGTGCCAGCAGCTTGGTTGGCCCCCTTGAAGCTTTCTTT	CASSLVGPLEAFF
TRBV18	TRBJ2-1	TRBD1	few	TGTGCCAGCTCACCACAGACAGGGGACCAGTTCTTC	CASSPQTGDQFF
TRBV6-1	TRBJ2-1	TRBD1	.	TGTGCCAGCCAACGGACAGGGTATGTCCATGAGCAGTTCTTC	CASQRTGYVHEQFF
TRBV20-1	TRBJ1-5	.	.	TGCAGTGCTACCCGGGGGCCGAGCAATCAGCCCCAGCATTTT	CSATRGPSNQPQHF
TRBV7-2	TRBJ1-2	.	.	TGTGCCAGCAGCCCCAGCCCCGGGGCTGGGTATGGCTACACCTTC	CASSPSPGAGYGYTF
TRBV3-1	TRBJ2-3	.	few	TGTGCCAGCAGCCGATTCCCGGGGGGCGAGGAGATAGATACGCAGTATTTT	CASSRFPGGEEIDTQYF
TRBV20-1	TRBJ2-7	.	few	TGCAGTGCTAGGGACCTCCCCTACGAGCAGTACTTC	CSARDLPYEQYF
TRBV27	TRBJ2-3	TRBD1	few	TGTGCCAGCAGTAAACTAGGACAGGGAGATACGCAGTATTTT	CASSKLGQGDTQYF
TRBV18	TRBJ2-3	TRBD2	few	TGTGCCAGCTCACCAGGCGCGGGAGGATTTAGCACAGATACGCAGTATTTT	CASSPGAGGFSTDTQYF
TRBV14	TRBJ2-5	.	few	TGTGCCAGCAGCCAAGGACGGATCGAGACCCAGTACTTC	CASSQGRIETQYF
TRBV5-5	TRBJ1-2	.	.	TGTGCCAGCAGCGCGTTTACGACTTTGAACTATGGCTACACCTTC	CASSAFTTLNYGYTF
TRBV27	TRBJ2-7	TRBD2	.	TGTGCCAGCGGTAGTAGCGGGAGCTACGAGCAGTACTTC	CASGSSGSYEQYF
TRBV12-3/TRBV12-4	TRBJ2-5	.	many	TGTGCCAGCAGCAACTATGCCGAGACCCAGTACTTC	CASSNYAETQYF
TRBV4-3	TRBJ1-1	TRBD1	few	TGCGCCAGCACCCCGGACAGGACGCACACTGAAGCTTTCTTT	CASTPDRTHTEAFF
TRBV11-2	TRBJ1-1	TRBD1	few	TGTGCCAGCAGCTTACCCCGTATTCCGGGACAGCGGTCTGAAGCTTTCTTT	CASSLPRIPGQRSEAFF
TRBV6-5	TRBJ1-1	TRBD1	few	TGTGCCAGCAGTGACAGGGATGCTGAAGCTTTCTTT	CASSDRDAEAFF
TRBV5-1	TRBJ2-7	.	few	TGCGCCAGCAGCTTGGAAGTGGGTACCCACGAGCAGTACTTC	CASSLEVGTHEQYF
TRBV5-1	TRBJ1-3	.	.	TGCGCCAGCAGCCCCTGGAGTCAGGCCTCTGGAAACACCATATATTTT	CASSPWSQASGNTIYF
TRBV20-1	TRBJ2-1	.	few	TGCAGTGCTAGAGATATGGGGGGCGTTTACAATGAGCAGTTCTTC	CSARDMGGVYNEQFF
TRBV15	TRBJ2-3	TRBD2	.	TGTGCCACCAGCAGCGGACTAGCGGGAGGGCCTGGAGATACGCAGTATTTT	CATSSGLAGGPGDTQYF
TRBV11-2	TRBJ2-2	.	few	TGTGCCAGCAGCTTATACTCCCGGGCGGGGGAGCTGTTTTTT	CASSLYSRAGELFF
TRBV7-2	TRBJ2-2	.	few	TGTGCCAGCAGCTTACTTGACACCGGGGAGCTGTTTTTT	CASSLLDTGELFF
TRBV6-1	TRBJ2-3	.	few	TGTGCCAGCAGCCCGACAAGAGACACAGATACGCAGTATTTT	CASSPTRDTDTQYF
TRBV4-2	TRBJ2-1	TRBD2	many	TGTGCCAGCAGCCGAACTAGCGGGGGTAATGAGCAGTTCTTC	CASSRTSGGNEQFF
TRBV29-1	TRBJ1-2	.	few	TGCAGCGTAAGTGGACAGCTATATGGCTACACCTTC	CSVSGQLYGYTF
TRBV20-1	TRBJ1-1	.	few	TGCAGTGCTAGAGGGTGGGGGGGCTGGAACACTGAAGCTTTCTTT	CSARGWGGWNTEAFF
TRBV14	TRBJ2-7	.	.	TGTGCCAGCAGCCGATACGGGTCCGACCAATACGAGCAGTACTTC	CASSRYGSDQYEQYF
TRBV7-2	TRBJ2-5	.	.	TGTGCCAGCAGCTGGACCCTGCTTGGGACCCAGTACTTC	CASSWTLLGTQYF